The present T cell receptor (beta chain) was sequenced within a study of blood T cells in healthy people across ages. Study findings and constraints: PBMCs were not sorted, which prevented a conclusive comparison of naive versus antigen-experienced cells. CMV status of donors was not determined, possibly confounding expanded clonotype changes.

Note on this clonotype: Its cognate antigen is unknown.

A second 7 to 11 cycle PCR used barcoded and J-beta primers. TCRdb used MiXCR to reprocess the 5' RACE reads, holding one entry per CDR3 protein. Of about 1.1 million distinct CDR3 sequences in the sample, 35% to 45% were seen once. The length of the CDR3 is 16 residues. Trimming stripped 3 bases from V and 6 bases from J, with 19 bases between. CDR1 is ENHRY, CDR2 SYGVKD, per germline. The sample consisted of blood. This receptor was taken from a young man in good health. The chain couples TRBV10-3 to TRBJ2-3; D might be TRBD1 (5 bases). DNA of the CDR3: TGTGCCATCAGTGACTGTGGCACAGGAGTCACGGATACGCAGTATTTT. It codes for CAISDCGTGVTDTQYF.